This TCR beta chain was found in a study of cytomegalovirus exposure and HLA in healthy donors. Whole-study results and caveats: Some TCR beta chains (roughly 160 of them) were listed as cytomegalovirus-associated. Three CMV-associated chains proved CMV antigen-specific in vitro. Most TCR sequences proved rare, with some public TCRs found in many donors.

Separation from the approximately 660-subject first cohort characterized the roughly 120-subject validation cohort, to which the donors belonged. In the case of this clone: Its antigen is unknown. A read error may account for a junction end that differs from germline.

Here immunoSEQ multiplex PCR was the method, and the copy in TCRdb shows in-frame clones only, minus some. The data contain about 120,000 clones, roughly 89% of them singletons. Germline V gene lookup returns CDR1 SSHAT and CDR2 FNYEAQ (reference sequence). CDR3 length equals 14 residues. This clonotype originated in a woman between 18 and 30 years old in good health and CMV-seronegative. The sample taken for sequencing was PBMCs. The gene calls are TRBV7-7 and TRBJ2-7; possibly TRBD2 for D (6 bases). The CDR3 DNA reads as TGTGCTAGCAGTGAGTCACTAGCCTCCTACGAGCAGTACTTC. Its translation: CASSESLASYEQYF.